Shown below are 30 T cell receptor beta chains from a single sample sequenced in a study of blood T cell repertoires in COVID-19. TCRdb's table, derived via immunoSEQ multiplex PCR, lists solely in-frame clones and lacks some. The repertoire includes about 110,000 clones, over 80% of them detected once, and 4% to 5% sits in the top ten. The source material was peripheral blood. The source is an older woman with acute or convalescent COVID-19.

This chain links TRBV19 with TRBJ2-7; 7 bases are shared with TRBD1. The CDR3 consists of 14 residues. After removal of 5 bases from V and 3 bases from J, the junction contained 7 bases not matched to a gene. The V gene's germline CDR1 is LNHDA and CDR2 SQIVND (reference sequence). CDR3 in DNA: TGTGCCAGTAGTCCAGGGACAGCTAACTACGAGCAGTACTTC. Its translation: CASSPGTANYEQYF. Looking up the rest from reference TRBV19 and TRBJ2-7 gives the full variable domain: DGGITQSPKYLFRKEGQNVTLSCEQNLNHDAMYWYRQDPGQGLRLIYYSQIVNDFQKGDIAEGYSVSREKKESFPLTVTSAQKNPTAFYLCASSPGTANYEQYFGPGTRLTVT.

The chain recombines TRBV11-2 with TRBJ1-1; D is perhaps TRBD1 (5 bases). The CDR3 length is 17 residues. V dropped 1 base and J dropped 0 bases, with 15 bases sitting between them. Looked up from germline, CDR1 is SGHAT and CDR2 is FQNNGV. CDR3 in amino acids: CASSLVKSGKLNTEAFF. For the CDR3, the DNA is TGTGCCAGCAGCTTAGTGAAGTCAGGGAAACTGAACACTGAAGCTTTCTTT.

This sequence joins TRBV15 and TRBJ2-6, with D tentatively TRBD2 (6 bases). This CDR3 has 17 residues. CDR1 is LNHNV, CDR2 YYDKDF, per germline (reference sequence). V was shortened by 7 bases and J by 0 bases, with 16 bases between the two germline ends. The DNA for the CDR3 is TGTGCCACCAAGTTATCCGCGGGGAACTCTGGGGCCAACGTCCTGACTTTC. It yields the protein CATKLSAGNSGANVLTF.

The chain uses TRBV28 and TRBJ1-6; D not certain. CDR1 and CDR2 from the germline V gene are MDHEN and SYDVKM. V was pared by 2 bases and J by 9 bases, with 8 bases between. CDR3 length equals 13 residues. The CDR3 nucleotides are TGTGCCAGCAGTTTAGACAACCGTTCACCCCTCCACTTT. It yields the protein CASSLDNRSPLHF.

V and J are TRBV28 and TRBJ1-3, with D possibly being TRBD1 (6 bases). The germline V gene encodes CDR1 MDHEN and CDR2 SYDVKM. V lost 7 bases and J lost 3, with 10 bases in between. There are 13 residues in the CDR3. The CDR3 sequence is CASIGTLGNTIYF. DNA for the CDR3: TGTGCCAGCATTGGGACACTTGGAAACACCATATATTTT.

The V gene is TRBV7-3, the J gene TRBJ1-1; 7 positions match TRBD1. V dropped 5 bases and J dropped 4; count of bases not matched to a gene: 7. CDR3 size: 14 residues. Germline CDR1 SGHTA, CDR2 FQGTGA. The CDR3 sequence is CASSQSGQSTEAFF. CDR3 nucleotide sequence: TGTGCCAGCAGCCAATCGGGACAGTCCACTGAAGCTTTCTTT. Combining the CDR3 with reference TRBV7-3 and TRBJ1-1 gives the whole variable domain GAGVSQTPSNKVTEKGKYVELRCDPISGHTALYWYRQSLGQGPEFLIYFQGTGAADDSGLPNDRFFAVRPEGSVSTLKIQRTERGDSAVYLCASSQSGQSTEAFFGQGTRLTVV.

The chain combines TRBV30 with TRBJ2-2, with 15 bases aligning to TRBD2. V trimming: 1 base; J trimming: 6 bases; junction bases outside the gene matches: 9. The germline gives CDR1 GTSNPN, CDR2 SVGIG (reference sequence). The CDR3 runs to 18 residues. CDR3 DNA: TGTGCCTGGAGTGGGCCCAAGGGACTAGCGGGAGGTCCCGGGGAGCTGTTTTTT. Encoded protein: CAWSGPKGLAGGPGELFF.

The V gene is TRBV10-1, the J gene TRBJ2-7; a possible D gene is TRBD1 (6 bases). Germline V gene sequence: CDR1 WNHNN, CDR2 SYGVQD (reference sequence). Trimming stripped 8 bases from V and 2 bases from J, with 7 bases between. CDR3 length: 11 amino acids. CDR3 in DNA: TGCGCCAGCCGGACAGCCTACGAGCAGTACGTC. Translating gives CASRTAYEQYV.

The chain carries TRBV6-2 or TRBV6-3 and TRBJ2-3, with TRBD2 matching 7 bases. From germline, CDR1 is MNHEY and CDR2 SVGEGT. The CDR3 is 15 residues long. J lost 4 bases, V lost 6 bases, and 10 bases had no gene match. The CDR3 sequence: CASSGGTFLADTQYF. The CDR3 region has the DNA TGTGCCAGCAGCGGGGGGACTTTCTTAGCAGATACGCAGTATTTT.

In DNA form, the CDR3 reads TGTGCCAGCAGCTCAACAGGTCGGAGGAACACTGAAGCTTTCTTT. Amino acids: CASSSTGRRNTEAFF. The chain combines TRBV7-9 with TRBJ1-1, with a possible D match to TRBD1 (5 bases). This CDR3 comprises 15 residues. V gave up 4 bases and J gave up 1 base, with 13 bases separating them. Germline CDR1 reads SEHNR; CDR2 reads FQNEAQ (reference sequence).

The rearrangement uses TRBV19 and TRBJ1-1; 9 nucleotides match TRBD1. V gave up 5 bases and J gave up 3 bases; unmatched junction bases: 7. This CDR3 has 15 amino acids. CDR1 is LNHDA and CDR2 is SQIVND in the germline V gene (reference sequence). The CDR3 nucleotides are TGTGCCAGTAGTCCAGGGGACAGGGAGTACACTGAAGCTTTCTTT. Protein product: CASSPGDREYTEAFF.

The chain couples TRBV18 to TRBJ1-2, with D unclear. This CDR3 spans 12 amino acids. The V and J ends lost 2 bases and 6 bases respectively, with 7 bases between them. CDR1 is KGHSH, CDR2 LQKENI, per germline. CDR3 sequence reads: CASSPDGHGYTF. CDR3 in DNA: TGTGCCAGCTCACCAGATGGGCATGGCTACACCTTC.

This clone was seen only once. V gene TRBV19 combines with J gene TRBJ1-5; D call uncertain. There are 13 residues in the CDR3. Trimming stripped 5 bases from V and 7 bases from J, with 12 bases between. From germline, CDR1 is LNHDA and CDR2 SQIVND (reference sequence). The CDR3 region is CASSSEVRQPQHF. CDR3 sequence (DNA): TGTGCCAGTAGTTCCGAAGTGAGGCAGCCCCAGCATTTT.

J is TRBJ1-6 and V is TRBV12-1; the listed D gene, TRBD1, was not tested against the DNA. TRBV12-1 is a recognized pseudogene. The CDR3 is 16 residues long. CDR3 amino acids: CASSPFRTAENSPLHF. The DNA for the CDR3 is TGTGCCAGCAGCCCCTTTAGGACAGCTGAGAATTCACCCCTCCACTTT.

V gene TRBV4-2 combines with J gene TRBJ1-5; tentatively, D is TRBD1 (6 bases). This CDR3 region has 19 residues. V was shortened by 0 bases and J by 6 bases, with 24 bases between the two germline ends. CDR1 and CDR2 (germline): LGHNA, YNFKEQ. The CDR3 protein is CASSQDMTTPTGISQPQHF. The CDR3, as DNA: TGTGCCAGCAGCCAAGATATGACAACCCCAACAGGGATCAGTCAGCCCCAGCATTTT.

This chain links TRBV29-1 with TRBJ1-1, with a possible D match to TRBD1 (5 bases). The CDR3 is made up of 11 amino acids. Trimming took 6 bases from V and 4 from J, leaving 9 bases between them. Per germline, CDR1 SQVTM and CDR2 ANQGSEA. The DNA for the CDR3 is TGCAGCGTCTGGGGGGGCACTGAAGCTTTCTTT. Its translation: CSVWGGTEAFF.

The chain couples TRBV28 to TRBJ1-5, with a weak D call TRBD1 (5 bases). The CDR3 runs 17 residues. The V end was cut by 3 bases, the J end by 4 bases, with 19 bases between. Germline CDR1 MDHEN, CDR2 SYDVKM. DNA for the CDR3: TGTGCCAGCAGTTTCGGGCAGGGTGAGATTTGGAATCAGCCCCAGCATTTT. Protein: CASSFGQGEIWNQPQHF.

The chain combines TRBV3-1 (or the pseudogene TRBV3-2) with TRBJ2-7, with 8 bases fitting TRBD1. There are 16 residues in the CDR3. CDR1 is LGHDT and CDR2 is YNNKEL in the germline V gene (reference sequence). Germline trimming cut 3 bases from V and 9 bases from J; bases unmatched to any gene: 16. This chain's CDR3 is CASSHPLRTGPQAQYF. The CDR3 nucleotides read TGTGCCAGCAGCCACCCGCTCCGGACAGGGCCCCAGGCGCAGTACTTC.

The chain has TRBV4-3 and TRBJ2-6; D is uncertain. This CDR3 spans 18 amino acids. Germline values: CDR1 LGHNA, CDR2 YSLEER. V was cut by 1 base and J by 0 bases, with 13 bases left in between. In DNA form, the CDR3 reads TGCGCCAGCAGCCAAGGAGTATACAGAAACTCTGGGGCCAACGTCCTGACTTTC. Translation: CASSQGVYRNSGANVLTF.

CDR3 DNA: TGTGCCAGTAGCCCCGACAGGGGGCGAGGCACCGGGGAGCTGTTTTTT. Translating gives CASSPDRGRGTGELFF. The rearrangement links TRBV19 to TRBJ2-2; TRBD1 matches at 10 bases. The germline V gene has CDR1 LNHDA and CDR2 SQIVND (reference sequence). CDR3 size: 16 residues. V gave up 6 bases and J gave up 4 bases; unmatched junction bases: 8.

This clone has a handful of counts. The chain recombines TRBV4-1 with TRBJ1-5; the D gene is possibly TRBD1 (5 bases). V was trimmed by 2 bases and J by 5 bases, leaving 10 bases between them. The CDR3 has 14 residues. Germline CDR1 MGHRA, CDR2 YSYEKL. CDR3 loop: CASSQWQGDQPQHF. CDR3 sequence (DNA): TGCGCCAGCAGCCAATGGCAGGGCGATCAGCCCCAGCATTTT.

V gene TRBV6-5 combines with J gene TRBJ2-1; 9 bases agree with TRBD2. Germline loops: CDR1 MNHEY, CDR2 SVGAGI. Trimming at V came to 6 bases and at J to 15 bases, leaving 15 bases not matched to a gene. There are 14 residues in the CDR3. CDR3 protein: CASSSGTSSHPLFF. The CDR3 DNA reads TGTGCCAGCAGCTCGGGGACTAGCAGCCACCCTCTGTTCTTC.

The genes are TRBV11-1 and TRBJ1-6; D possibly corresponds to TRBD1 (6 bases). Germline assignment: CDR1 SGHAT and CDR2 FQDESV (reference sequence). Trimming removed 6 bases at V and 5 bases at J, with 11 bases between. The CDR3 is 14 residues long. CDR3 nucleotides: TGTGCCAGCAGATCGGACAGAGATAATTCACCCCTCCACTTT. Amino acid sequence: CASRSDRDNSPLHF.

The chain links TRBV5-8 to TRBJ1-2; 7 bases are a match to TRBD1. Germline lookup yields CDR1 SGHTS and CDR2 YDEGEE. CDR3 length equals 16 residues. The trim removed 5 bases at V and 0 bases at J, leaving 10 bases unmatched. The CDR3 DNA reads as TGTGCCAGCAGGTTGATAAACAGGGGAACTAACTATGGCTACACCTTC. Translating gives CASRLINRGTNYGYTF.

This sequence joins TRBV12-5 and TRBJ2-2; TRBD2 matches 9 bases. Trimming cost V 0 bases and J 0 bases; bases outside gene matches: 11. In germline, CDR1 is LGHNT, CDR2 FRNRAP. CDR3 length equals 20 residues. The DNA of the CDR3 is TGTGCTAGTGGTTTGGTCTTGGGAAGGGGACTAGCAACGAACACCGGGGAGCTGTTTTTT. Translation gives CASGLVLGRGLATNTGELFF.

CDR3 sequence: CASSEDRVVRTQYF. CDR3 sequence (DNA): TGTGCCAGCAGTGAGGACAGGGTAGTGAGGACCCAGTACTTC. This chain joins TRBV6-1 and TRBJ2-5; 8 bases align to TRBD1. Germline CDR1 and CDR2: MNHNS and SASEGT. With V trimmed by 3 bases and J by 7 bases, 7 bases remained unmatched. The CDR3 consists of 14 residues.

J is TRBJ1-1 and V is TRBV5-1; D call uncertain. V was pared by 1 base and J by 4 bases, with 11 bases between. Germline CDR1 is SGHRS and CDR2 is YFSETQ. The CDR3 contains 14 residues. The CDR3 DNA sequence: TGCGCCAGCAGCTTGAAATTCTCAGGCACTGAAGCTTTCTTT. Amino acid sequence: CASSLKFSGTEAFF. The full variable domain, completed using reference TRBV5-1 and TRBJ1-1, is KAGVTQTPRYLIKTRGQQVTLSCSPISGHRSVSWYQQTPGQGLQFLFEYFSETQRNKGNFPGRFSGRQFSNSRSEMNVSTLELGDSALYLCASSLKFSGTEAFFGQGTRLTVV.

This clone has only a few counts. This chain uses TRBV7-6 with TRBJ1-1; no definite D call. With 0 bases removed from V and 6 bases from J, the gap between germline ends came to 20 bases. The germline V gene encodes CDR1 SGHVS and CDR2 FNYEAQ. This CDR3 comprises 17 residues. This chain's CDR3 is CASSLAPWELTHPEAFF. The CDR3 nucleotides read TGTGCCAGCAGCTTAGCCCCATGGGAGCTCACTCACCCTGAAGCTTTCTTT. Using reference TRBV7-6 and TRBJ1-1 for the parts outside the CDR3, the full variable domain is GAGVSQSPRYKVTKRGQDVALRCDPISGHVSLYWYRQALGQGPEFLTYFNYEAQQDKSGLPNDRFSAERPEGSISTLTIQRTEQRDSAMYRCASSLAPWELTHPEAFFGQGTRLTVV.

This chain links TRBV19 with TRBJ2-7; 11 bases are a match to TRBD2. With 5 bases clipped from V and 5 bases from J, the junction kept 2 bases outside the gene matches. The CDR3 sequence is 13 residues long. Germline assignment: CDR1 LNHDA and CDR2 SQIVND (reference sequence). CDR3 protein: CASSPSGRNEQYF. CDR3 bases: TGTGCCAGTAGTCCTAGCGGGAGGAACGAGCAGTACTTC. Variable domain in full (rest from reference TRBV19 and TRBJ2-7): DGGITQSPKYLFRKEGQNVTLSCEQNLNHDAMYWYRQDPGQGLRLIYYSQIVNDFQKGDIAEGYSVSREKKESFPLTVTSAQKNPTAFYLCASSPSGRNEQYFGPGTRLTVT.

This clone showed up just a few times. The J gene is TRBJ1-1, the V gene TRBV5-4; no clear D. CDR1 and CDR2 from the germline V gene are SGHNT and YYREEE (reference sequence). The CDR3 covers 14 residues. With 4 bases removed from V and 3 bases from J, the gap between germline ends came to 13 bases. The CDR3 is CASSAQLTDTEAFF. DNA of the CDR3: TGTGCCAGCAGCGCACAGCTAACGGACACTGAAGCTTTCTTT.